The entry below gives a single T cell receptor (beta chain) sequence along with its context. Its antigen is unidentified. This entry belongs to a study of T-cell memory formation after mild COVID-19. Findings and caveats of the study: Whereas later expanders leaned CD4+, clones contracting day 15 to 85 showed a balanced CD4/CD8 makeup.

Germline V lookup: CDR1 SGHRS, CDR2 YFSETQ. V shed 4 bases and J shed 1 base, with 12 bases lying between them. The CDR3 sequence is 14 residues long. A single record per CDR3 protein comes from TCRdb applying MiXCR to the 5' RACE reads. In the table there are approximately 390,000 distinct CDR3 sequences, roughly 15% of which are singletons. This chain links TRBV5-1 with TRBJ2-7; possibly TRBD1 for D (6 bases). This sequence was found in a man younger than 30 who had mild COVID-19 (a few samples of this study predate the infection). Cell type and time point are not known. Input material: PBMCs or a T cell subset sorted from them (not recorded which). The chain's CDR3 is CASSPTGWSYEQYV. Written as DNA, the CDR3 is TGCGCCAGCAGCCCCACAGGGTGGTCCTACGAGCAGTACGTC.